The 23 T cell receptor beta chains reported below all come from one sample, sequenced in a study of T cells after yellow fever vaccination. TCRdb re-analysed the 5' RACE reads in MiXCR, keeping a single row per CDR3 protein. The sample has about 170,000 distinct CDR3 sequences, about 11% seen once. The sample was CD8+ T cells sorted from PBMCs, taken 15 days after the yellow fever booster vaccination. The receptors were sampled from a man between 18 and 35 years old who received the YFV17D yellow fever vaccine.

This clonotype was seen a few times. The CDR3 region has the DNA TGTGCCAGCAGTTTAGTCAGGGCAACAAAAGATACGCAGTATTTT. It translates to CASSLVRATKDTQYF. The rearrangement joins TRBV28 to TRBJ2-3, with D possibly TRBD1 on 5 matching bases. The CDR3 consists of 15 residues. The germline V gene encodes CDR1 MDHEN and CDR2 SYDVKM. Trimming took 2 bases from V and 5 from J, leaving 14 bases between them.

This clonotype occurred a few times. The genes are TRBV12-3 or TRBV12-4 and TRBJ2-7; 8 positions match TRBD2. Unmatched junction bases numbered 6, after V lost 5 bases and J lost 0 bases. This CDR3 contains 15 residues. CDR3 coding DNA: TGTGCCAGCAGTCAAACTAGCGGTGCCTCCTACGAGCAGTACTTC. It codes for CASSQTSGASYEQYF.

This clonotype was seen more than once but under ten times. The gene calls are TRBV7-8 and TRBJ2-3, with 11 bases that match TRBD2. The CDR3 has 17 amino acids. V dropped 2 bases and J dropped 2; count of bases not matched to a gene: 6. Germline CDR1 SGHVS, CDR2 FQNEAQ. CDR3 bases: TGTGCCAGCAGCTTACGGGCTAGCGGGGGGAACACAGATACGCAGTATTTT. Amino acids: CASSLRASGGNTDTQYF.

V usage is TRBV10-2 and J usage is TRBJ1-1, with 12 bases identical to TRBD1. The trim removed 6 bases at V and 5 bases at J, leaving 4 bases unmatched. CDR3 length equals 14 residues. Germline-derived CDR1 and CDR2 are WSHSY and SAAADI. The CDR3 region has the DNA TGCGCCAGCAGGGGGACAGGGGGCAGGACTGAAGCTTTCTTT. Residues: CASRGTGGRTEAFF.

This clonotype appeared a few times. This chain links TRBV4-1 with TRBJ2-2; perhaps TRBD1 as D (6 bases). V lost 1 base and J lost 6, with 15 bases in between. CDR3 length equals 16 residues. CDR1 MGHRA and CDR2 YSYEKL come from the germline V gene. The CDR3: CASSQAVWGRSGELFF. In DNA, the CDR3 is TGCGCCAGCAGCCAAGCGGTCTGGGGGCGATCCGGGGAGCTGTTTTTT.

This clonotype was observed a handful of times. The rearrangement uses TRBV4-1 and TRBJ1-2; TRBD1 is a possible D gene (6 bases). The V gene lost 1 base and the J gene lost 7 bases, with 13 bases spanning the gap. The germline V gene has CDR1 MGHRA and CDR2 YSYEKL. The CDR3 is made up of 14 amino acids. CDR3: CASSQVSGVGGYTF. CDR3 DNA: TGCGCCAGCAGCCAAGTGTCAGGGGTCGGTGGCTACACCTTC.

This clonotype appeared a few times. V is TRBV6-5 and J is TRBJ2-7; 8 positions match TRBD1. Germline CDR1 MNHEY, CDR2 SVGAGI. The junction had 2 bases not matched to a gene; V was cut back by 5 bases and J by 2 bases. The CDR3 length is 13 residues. Here the CDR3 reads CASSAQGAYEQYF. As DNA, the CDR3 is TGTGCCAGCAGTGCACAGGGGGCCTACGAGCAGTACTTC.

This clonotype turned up a few times. CDR3 nucleotide sequence: TGTGCCAGCAGCAATCTATCGGACAGCAGACAAGAGACCCAGTACTTC. It specifies CASSNLSDSRQETQYF. This chain connects TRBV21-1 to TRBJ2-5; TRBD1 was called by the table and not checked on the DNA. TRBV21-1 is labeled a pseudogene. The CDR3 totals 16 residues.

This clonotype occurred a few times. J is TRBJ2-1 and V is TRBV4-1, with TRBD1 matching 8 bases. CDR3 length equals 15 residues. The germline V gene encodes CDR1 MGHRA and CDR2 YSYEKL. V shed 3 bases and J 8 bases; nucleotides not matched to a gene: 9. The CDR3: CASSQLLQGADEQFF. CDR3 bases: TGCGCCAGCAGCCAGCTTCTTCAGGGGGCCGATGAGCAGTTCTTC.

This clonotype came up many times. The chain couples TRBV2 to TRBJ2-3; D is possibly TRBD1 or TRBD2 (5 bases each). V dropped 8 bases and J dropped 5 bases, with 8 bases sitting between them. The germline gives CDR1 SNHLY, CDR2 FYNNEI. The CDR3 consists of 11 residues. For the CDR3, the DNA is TGTGCCAGCGGGGGTCTAGATACGCAGTATTTT. Protein product: CASGGLDTQYF. The full variable domain, with the rest looked up from reference TRBV2 and TRBJ2-3, is EPEVTQTPSHQVTQMGQEVILRCVPISNHLYFYWYRQILGQKVEFLVSFYNNEISEKSEIFDDQFSVERPDGSNFTLKIRSTKLEDSAMYFCASGGLDTQYFGPGTRLTVL.

This clonotype was observed at least ten times. The rearrangement uses TRBV7-6 and TRBJ2-7, with TRBD2 matching over 7 bases. V shed 4 bases, J shed 5 bases, and the junction held 2 bases outside the gene matches. CDR1 is SGHVS, CDR2 FNYEAQ, per germline. The CDR3 sequence is 12 residues long. CDR3 sequence (DNA): TGTGCCAGCAGCTCTGGGGGGGACGAGCAGTACTTC. Amino acids: CASSSGGDEQYF.

The chain links TRBV7-9 to TRBJ2-1; 8 bases are shared with TRBD2. After removal of 6 bases from V and 10 bases from J, the junction contained 8 bases not matched to a gene. The germline V gene encodes CDR1 SEHNR and CDR2 FQNEAQ (reference sequence). The CDR3 extends over 13 amino acids. CDR3 nucleotides: TGTGCCAGCAGGCCGGGGGGGCCAGTAGAGCAGTTCTTC. Translated, it gives CASRPGGPVEQFF.

CDR3: CSADSSNTGELFF. DNA for the CDR3: TGCAGCGCGGACAGCTCGAACACCGGGGAGCTGTTTTTT. This sequence joins TRBV29-1 and TRBJ2-2; D might be TRBD1 (6 bases). CDR3 length equals 13 residues. The V and J ends lost 7 bases and 0 bases respectively, with 9 bases between them. CDR1 and CDR2 (germline): SQVTM, ANQGSEA.

The table lists this clonotype with a few counts. The rearrangement links TRBV6-5 to TRBJ1-1; 8 bases are a match to TRBD1. Looked up from germline, CDR1 is MNHEY and CDR2 is SVGAGI. Trimming cost V 0 bases and J 7 bases; bases outside gene matches: 4. This CDR3 spans 14 amino acids. CDR3 in DNA: TGTGCCAGCAGTTACTCTGGGACAGGCGTTGAAGCTTTCTTT. Amino acid sequence: CASSYSGTGVEAFF.

This clonotype was observed a single time. The chain has TRBV6-2 or TRBV6-3 and TRBJ2-3, with a tentative D call TRBD2 (6 bases). Germline CDR1 reads MNHEY; CDR2 reads SVGEGT. V shed 7 bases and J shed 8 bases, with 19 bases lying between them. The CDR3 runs to 14 residues. In DNA, the CDR3 is TGTGCCAGCATAAGCCGGGAGACCCGGTCTACGCAGTATTTT. Amino acids: CASISRETRSTQYF.

In DNA, the CDR3 is TGTGCCAGCAGCTTTGGACAGGGGGAGCTGTTTTTT. Protein product: CASSFGQGELFF. The V gene is TRBV7-9, the J gene TRBJ2-2, with D maybe TRBD1 (6 bases). Germline CDR1 is SEHNR and CDR2 is FQNEAQ (reference sequence). V was cut by 3 bases and J by 8 bases, with 7 bases left in between. CDR3 size: 12 residues. Combining the CDR3 with reference TRBV7-9 and TRBJ2-2 gives the whole variable domain DTGVSQNPRHKITKRGQNVTFRCDPISEHNRLYWYRQTLGQGPEFLTYFQNEAQLEKSRLLSDRFSAERPKGSFSTLEIQRTEQGDSAMYLCASSFGQGELFFGEGSRLTVL.

This clonotype was seen a few times. The chain employs TRBV6-5 and TRBJ2-2; 10 nucleotides agree with TRBD1. The germline gives CDR1 MNHEY, CDR2 SVGAGI. Trimming removed 2 bases from V and 4 bases from J; junction bases left unmatched: 7. The CDR3 spans 17 residues. CDR3 DNA: TGTGCCAGCAGTTACACCTGGGGGACAGGGGTCACCGGGGAGCTGTTTTTT. Amino acid sequence: CASSYTWGTGVTGELFF.

This clonotype came up many times. The chain uses TRBV5-1 and TRBJ2-1; a possible D gene is TRBD1 (6 bases). The germline CDR1 and CDR2 sequences are SGHRS and YFSETQ. This CDR3 has 12 amino acids. Trimming pared 2 bases from V and 9 bases from J, leaving 9 bases between. The CDR3 reads CASSFVRGEQFF. CDR3 nucleotide sequence: TGCGCCAGCAGCTTTGTCAGGGGTGAGCAGTTCTTC.

This clonotype was observed a handful of times. This chain connects TRBV27 to TRBJ2-1, with D perhaps matching TRBD2 (6 bases). The V end was cut by 4 bases, the J end by 0 bases, with 13 bases between. Germline values: CDR1 MNHEY, CDR2 SMNVEV (reference sequence). This CDR3 spans 16 amino acids. The CDR3 loop is CASSSSSVRSYNEQFF. The CDR3 DNA reads TGTGCCAGCAGTTCCTCTAGCGTTCGCTCCTACAATGAGCAGTTCTTC.

This clonotype was seen at least ten times. The CDR3 nucleotides read TGTGCCAGCAGTTTTCCAGGAACGAACACCGGGGAGCTGTTTTTT. This translates into CASSFPGTNTGELFF. The rearrangement joins TRBV28 to TRBJ2-2; no firm D call. V was shortened by 3 bases and J by 0 bases, with 8 bases between the two germline ends. The CDR3 loop spans 15 amino acids. CDR1 and CDR2 from the germline V gene are MDHEN and SYDVKM. Full variable domain (outside the CDR3, taken from reference TRBV28 and TRBJ2-2): DVKVTQSSRYLVKRTGEKVFLECVQDMDHENMFWYRQDPGLGLRLIYFSYDVKMKEKGDIPEGYSVSREKKERFSLILESASTNQTSMYLCASSFPGTNTGELFFGEGSRLTVL.

In its sample, this clonotype was seen once. The rearrangement uses TRBV20-1 and TRBJ2-1; no firm D call. CDR1 is DFQATT and CDR2 is SNEGSKA in the germline V gene (reference sequence). V was clipped by 0 bases and J by 8 bases, with 17 bases between them. The CDR3 loop spans 15 amino acids. The CDR3 sequence is CSARDGYSLMYEQFF. The CDR3 DNA reads as TGCAGTGCTAGAGACGGGTACAGCCTTATGTATGAGCAGTTCTTC.

The chain is built from TRBV4-3 and TRBJ2-1, with D perhaps TRBD1 or TRBD2 (5 bases each). Germline lookup yields CDR1 LGHNA and CDR2 YSLEER. The germline V and J ends were trimmed by 3 bases and 4 bases, with 13 bases remaining between them. The CDR3 contains 15 residues. In nucleotides, the CDR3 is TGCGCCAGCAGCCATTACCAGGGAGATTACAATGAGCAGTTCTTC. Its translation is CASSHYQGDYNEQFF.

This clonotype turned up a few times. This chain links TRBV12-3 or TRBV12-4 with TRBJ1-5; 8 bases are shared with TRBD1. This CDR3 spans 15 amino acids. V lost 5 bases and J lost 0; bases outside the gene matches: 3. The CDR3, as DNA: TGTGCCAGCAGTGGGGACAGGAGTAGCAATCAGCCCCAGCATTTT. Translated: CASSGDRSSNQPQHF.